The 26 T cell receptor beta chains below were found in one sample sequenced in a study of shared clonotypes between healthy human individuals. The method was immunoSEQ multiplex PCR; TCRdb's version includes in-frame clones alone and lacks a portion of them. Among more than 2,000,000 clones listed, 90% to 95% were seen once. What was sequenced was naive CD4+ T cells sorted from blood. Subset: CD45RA+ positively selected. These TCRs come from a man aged 18 to 30 in good health.

This clone was counted between two and nine times. The chain joins TRBV30 to TRBJ1-5; D might be TRBD1 (5 bases). V was pared by 2 bases and J by 2 bases, with 19 bases between. The germline gives CDR1 GTSNPN, CDR2 SVGIG (reference sequence). This CDR3 has 17 residues. CDR3 amino acids: CAWSPRESKRGNQPQHF. CDR3 nucleotide sequence: TGTGCCTGGAGTCCCAGGGAGAGTAAGAGGGGCAATCAGCCCCAGCATTTT. The variable domain in full, completed from reference TRBV30 and TRBJ1-5, reads SQTIHQWPATLVQPVGSPLSLECTVEGTSNPNLYWYRQAAGRGLQLLFYSVGIGQISSEVPQNLSASRPQDRQFILSSKKLLLSDSGFYLCAWSPRESKRGNQPQHFGDGTRLSIL.

The CDR3 DNA reads TGTGCCAGCAGCTTAGTGTGGGACCATACCTACGAGCAGTACTTC. This gives the protein CASSLVWDHTYEQYF. V usage is TRBV7-2 and J usage is TRBJ2-7; D possibly uses TRBD1 or TRBD2 (5 bases each). CDR1 SGHTA and CDR2 FQGNSA come from the germline V gene. V lost 1 base, J lost 2 bases, and 12 bases lay in between. CDR3 size: 15 residues.

The chain joins TRBV10-3 to TRBJ2-4; a weak D match, TRBD2 (5 bases). The CDR3 is made up of 15 amino acids. Germline loops: CDR1 ENHRY, CDR2 SYGVKD. V dropped 2 bases and J dropped 3 bases, with 11 bases sitting between them. In DNA, the CDR3 is TGTGCCATCAGTGAGGGAAGCGGCAACAAAAACATTCAGTACTTC. Protein product: CAISEGSGNKNIQYF.

The V and J genes are TRBV6-1 and TRBJ1-1; no clear D gene. Per the germline V gene, CDR1 is MNHNS and CDR2 is SASEGT. The CDR3 length is 12 residues. The germline V and J ends were trimmed by 8 bases and 6 bases, with 13 bases remaining between them. The CDR3: CASRTDGAEAFF. The DNA for the CDR3 is TGTGCCAGCCGGACGGACGGGGCTGAAGCTTTCTTT.

This chain connects TRBV18 to TRBJ1-6; tentative D call: TRBD1 (5 bases). The CDR3 is 12 residues long. Trimming removed 6 bases at V and 13 bases at J, with 13 bases between. Germline V CDR1 and CDR2: KGHSH, LQKENI. The CDR3 DNA reads as TGTGCCAGCTCTCCAGGGATTCCGCCCCTCCACTTT. Protein sequence: CASSPGIPPLHF.

V is TRBV5-1 and J is TRBJ1-2; D perhaps matches TRBD1 (5 bases). The ends were cut back, 4 bases at V and 2 bases at J, with 12 bases in the middle. Germline-derived CDR1 and CDR2 are SGHRS and YFSETQ. CDR3 length equals 14 residues. The CDR3 DNA reads TGCGCCAGCAGCCCTACAGGCTCAAACTATGGCTACACCTTC. Encoded protein: CASSPTGSNYGYTF.

There are a few counts of this clone. The chain has TRBV6-6 and TRBJ2-7; D is perhaps TRBD2 (7 bases). CDR1 and CDR2 (germline): MNHNY, SVGAGI (reference sequence). The CDR3 is 12 amino acids. V lost 8 bases to trimming and J lost 2 bases, with 10 bases between them. This chain's CDR3 is CASGGGPYEQYF. Here the CDR3 DNA reads TGTGCCAGCGGCGGGGGCCCCTACGAGCAGTACTTC.

J is TRBJ1-1 and V is TRBV10-2; D unclear. CDR3 length: 12 amino acids. With 10 bases removed from V and 0 bases from J, the gap between germline ends came to 9 bases. Germline CDR1 is WSHSY and CDR2 is SAAADI. CDR3 sequence (DNA): TGCGCCACCCACAGCATGAACACTGAAGCTTTCTTT. It encodes CATHSMNTEAFF.

This clone appeared a single time. J is TRBJ2-1 and V is TRBV5-6, with TRBD2 identical over 9 bases. CDR3 length: 12 residues. Germline lookup yields CDR1 SGHDT and CDR2 YYEEEE. V lost 4 bases to trimming and J lost 13 bases; unmatched junction nucleotides: 6. The CDR3 nucleotides read TGTGCCAGCAGCGCAGTAGCGGGAGTTCAGTTCTTC. It yields the protein CASSAVAGVQFF.

This clone appeared a single time. The CDR3 protein is CASSCLQRSNLAKNIQYF. The CDR3 coding sequence is TGTGCCAGCAGTTGCCTACAGCGATCGAATTTAGCCAAAAACATTCAGTACTTC. This chain joins TRBV6-9 and TRBJ2-4; no definite D call. Germline assignment: CDR1 MNHGY and CDR2 SVAAGI. Trimming took off 4 bases at V and 0 bases at J, with 19 bases between the two ends. The CDR3 length is 18 residues.

V and J are TRBV7-9 and TRBJ2-2; no definite D call. CDR1 is SEHNR, CDR2 FQNEAQ, per germline (reference sequence). Between the trimmed V and J ends, which lost 1 base and 1 base, there was a span of 7 bases. CDR3 length: 15 residues. CDR3 residues: CASSLVGMNTGELFF. The DNA for the CDR3 is TGTGCCAGCAGCTTAGTTGGGATGAACACCGGGGAGCTGTTTTTT.

The chain uses TRBV4-2 and TRBJ2-2, with TRBD2 matching over 7 bases. Germline CDR1 and CDR2: LGHNA and YNFKEQ. The J segment lost 3 bases and the V segment lost 1 base, leaving 14 bases of the junction unmatched. This CDR3 is 19 amino acids long. The CDR3 sequence is CASSQVECLAVSDTGELFF. The CDR3 nucleotides are TGTGCCAGCAGCCAAGTCGAATGTCTAGCGGTAAGTGACACCGGGGAGCTGTTTTTT.

Of note for this clone: Other DNA sequences in this sample translate to the same CDR3. J is TRBJ2-5 and V is TRBV19; maybe TRBD2 (7 bases). The V gene lost 2 bases and the J gene lost 5 bases, with 12 bases spanning the gap. This CDR3 has 14 residues. CDR1 is LNHDA and CDR2 is SQIVND in the germline V gene (reference sequence). The CDR3 bases are TGTGCCAGTAGTATAAGAGGGGGGGAGGAGACCCAGTACTTC. Translating it yields CASSIRGGEETQYF. The entire variable domain, with the rest obtained from reference TRBV19 and TRBJ2-5, is as follows: DGGITQSPKYLFRKEGQNVTLSCEQNLNHDAMYWYRQDPGQGLRLIYYSQIVNDFQKGDIAEGYSVSREKKESFPLTVTSAQKNPTAFYLCASSIRGGEETQYFGPGTRLLVL.

This clone has a single count. The chain employs TRBV27 and TRBJ2-5, with 9 bases that match TRBD2. The CDR3 covers 14 residues. CDR1 and CDR2 from the germline V gene are MNHEY and SMNVEV (reference sequence). V was pared by 3 bases and J by 5 bases, with 4 bases of the junction left unmatched. The CDR3 DNA sequence: TGTGCCAGCAGTTTGGGGACTAGCCGGGAGACCCAGTACTTC. Translating it yields CASSLGTSRETQYF.

The sample holds one count of this clone. This chain joins TRBV7-3 and TRBJ1-2, with TRBD1 matching 8 bases. After removal of 3 bases from V and 7 bases from J, the junction contained 10 bases not matched to a gene. The CDR3 extends over 15 amino acids. The germline CDR1 and CDR2 sequences are SGHTA and FQGTGA. The CDR3, as DNA: TGTGCCAGCAGCTTTTCCGGGACAGGCGGGTTTGGCTACACCTTC. The encoded protein is CASSFSGTGGFGYTF.

This clone was observed once. This sample includes further DNA sequences coding for the same CDR3. This sequence joins TRBV7-9 and TRBJ2-3; D is possibly TRBD1 (5 bases). V lost 7 bases and J lost 3, with 11 bases in between. Germline CDR1 SEHNR, CDR2 FQNEAQ (reference sequence). This CDR3 region has 13 residues. DNA for the CDR3: TGTGCCAGCACGCGGCAGGGAACAGATACGCAGTATTTT. Amino acid sequence: CASTRQGTDTQYF.

V is TRBV2 and J is TRBJ2-5; maybe TRBD1 (6 bases). The better agreement between TRBJ2-7 and the DNA end casts doubt on the J call. CDR1 and CDR2 from the germline V gene are SNHLY and FYNNEI. CDR3 length: 16 residues. In DNA, the CDR3 is TGTGCCAGCAGTGATTTGTGGACAGTGAGCTCCTACGAGCAGTACTTC. As protein: CASSDLWTVSSYEQYF.

The V gene is TRBV5-4, the J gene TRBJ2-1; D may match TRBD1 or TRBD2 (6 bases each). This CDR3 is 16 amino acids long. Germline assignment: CDR1 SGHNT and CDR2 YYREEE (reference sequence). V was clipped by 4 bases and J by 0 bases, with 14 bases between them. The CDR3 is CASSVGGPSSYNEQFF. CDR3 sequence (DNA): TGTGCCAGCAGCGTGGGGGGCCCTAGCTCCTACAATGAGCAGTTCTTC.

The chain's CDR3 is CASSLLHGNTIYF. The CDR3 region has the DNA TGTGCCAGCAGCCTACTCCACGGAAACACCATATATTTT. V and J are TRBV6-6 and TRBJ1-3; D not resolved. The CDR3 consists of 13 residues. Germline V lookup: CDR1 MNHNY, CDR2 SVGAGI (reference sequence). The ends were cut back, 6 bases at V and 4 bases at J, with 10 bases in the middle.

This clone was counted once. The chain is built from TRBV5-4 and TRBJ2-2, with a weak D call TRBD1 (5 bases). The ends were cut back, 1 base at V and 9 bases at J, with 7 bases in the middle. Germline assignment: CDR1 SGHNT and CDR2 YYREEE (reference sequence). The CDR3 consists of 12 residues. DNA for the CDR3: TGTGCCAGCAGCTTGCAGGGTAGGGAGCTGTTTTTT. Its translation is CASSLQGRELFF.

The rearrangement joins TRBV15 to TRBJ2-5; D gene ambiguous. The V gene's germline CDR1 is LNHNV and CDR2 YYDKDF (reference sequence). The CDR3 has 15 residues. V was pared by 5 bases and J by 5 bases, with 18 bases between. The chain's CDR3 is CATSARRIVRETQYF. CDR3 nucleotides: TGTGCCACCAGCGCCAGGAGAATAGTACGGGAGACCCAGTACTTC.

Details on this clone: The junction departs from the called germline gene at one end, perhaps through a read error. The chain joins TRBV9 to TRBJ2-1; D is perhaps TRBD1 or TRBD2 (8 bases each). This CDR3 region has 18 residues. From germline, CDR1 is SGDLS and CDR2 YYNGEE. The CDR3 sequence: CASSGTGTTRSSYNEQFF. The CDR3 DNA is TGTGCCAGTAGCGGGACAGGCACAACGCGGAGCTCCTACAATGAGCAGTTCTTC.

This rearrangement joins TRBV7-3 to TRBJ2-1, with TRBD2 matching 9 bases. V lost 5 bases and J lost 5; bases outside the gene matches: 7. CDR3 size: 15 residues. Germline V gives CDR1 SGHTA, CDR2 FQGTGA. The CDR3 nucleotides read TGTGCCAGCAGCCCAGGACTAGCGCAGAACAATGAGCAGTTCTTC. This translates into CASSPGLAQNNEQFF.

Regarding this clone: Other DNA variants within this sample encode the same CDR3. The CDR3 DNA follows: TGTGCCAGCAGCTTACAGCTAGCGGGAGGCTACGAGCAGTACTTC. Translated: CASSLQLAGGYEQYF. V gene TRBV7-2 combines with J gene TRBJ2-7; TRBD2 matches 11 bases. This CDR3 region has 15 residues. V trimming: 2 bases; J trimming: 3 bases; junction bases outside the gene matches: 3. The germline CDR1 and CDR2 sequences are SGHTA and FQGNSA.

The J gene is TRBJ1-1, the V gene TRBV2; tentative D call: TRBD1 (6 bases). This CDR3 has 14 amino acids. V lost 6 bases, J lost 0 bases, and 11 bases lay in between. CDR1 is SNHLY and CDR2 is FYNNEI in the germline V gene. Here the CDR3 reads CASRRTVMNTEAFF. The DNA of the CDR3 is TGTGCCAGCAGGAGGACAGTCATGAACACTGAAGCTTTCTTT.

The V gene is TRBV10-3, the J gene TRBJ2-2; D could derive from TRBD1 or TRBD2 (5 bases each). This CDR3 has 15 residues. Germline CDR1 is ENHRY and CDR2 is SYGVKD. The V end lost 6 bases, the J end lost 1 base, and 12 bases lay between the germline ends. The CDR3 DNA follows: TGTGCCATCAGACAGGCGGGCCTGAACACCGGGGAGCTGTTTTTT. The encoded protein is CAIRQAGLNTGELFF.